This T cell receptor beta chain was retrieved from a study of blood T cell repertoires in COVID-19. Background on the study: T cells, B-cell-depleted T cells, or PBMCs supplied cDNA or gDNA.

Sequencing was performed with immunoSEQ multiplex PCR; in TCRdb, only in-frame clones are kept and a portion is missing. In the table there are about 55,000 clones, under 90% of which are singletons. The CDR3 extends over 11 amino acids. J was trimmed by 10 bases and V by 8 bases; bases with no gene match: 5. Looked up from germline, CDR1 is ENHRY and CDR2 is SYGVKD. This TCR was recovered from a man aged 65-85 years with acute or convalescent COVID-19. The specimen sequenced was peripheral blood. The chain joins TRBV10-3 to TRBJ2-1; 7 nucleotides align to TRBD2. The CDR3 loop reads CAIGGLPEQFF. CDR3 DNA sequence: TGTGCCATCGGGGGACTACCAGAGCAGTTCTTC.